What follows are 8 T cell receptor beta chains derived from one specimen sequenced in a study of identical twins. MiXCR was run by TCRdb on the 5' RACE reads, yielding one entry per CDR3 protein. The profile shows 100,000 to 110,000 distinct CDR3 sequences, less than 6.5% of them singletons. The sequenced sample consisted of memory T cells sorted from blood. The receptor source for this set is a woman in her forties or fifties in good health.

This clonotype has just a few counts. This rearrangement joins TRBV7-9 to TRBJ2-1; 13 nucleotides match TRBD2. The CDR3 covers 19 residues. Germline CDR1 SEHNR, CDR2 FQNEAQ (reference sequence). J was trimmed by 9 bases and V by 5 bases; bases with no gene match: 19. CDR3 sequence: CASSTQALSGTSGKSEQFF. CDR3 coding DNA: TGTGCCAGCAGCACCCAAGCGCTTTCCGGGACTAGCGGGAAATCTGAGCAGTTCTTC.

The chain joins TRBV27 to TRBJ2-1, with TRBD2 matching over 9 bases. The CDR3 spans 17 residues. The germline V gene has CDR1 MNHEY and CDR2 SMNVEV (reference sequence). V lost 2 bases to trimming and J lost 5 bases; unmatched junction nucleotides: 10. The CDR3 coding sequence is TGTGCCAGCAGTTTAAGGGGGTGGGAGCGGGGGGACAATGAGCAGTTCTTC. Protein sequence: CASSLRGWERGDNEQFF.

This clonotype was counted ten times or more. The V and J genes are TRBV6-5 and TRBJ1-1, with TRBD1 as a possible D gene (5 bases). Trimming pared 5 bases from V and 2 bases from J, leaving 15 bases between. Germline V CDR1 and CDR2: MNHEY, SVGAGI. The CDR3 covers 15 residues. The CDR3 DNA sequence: TGTGCCAGCAGTCCGGACATTCCCCTTAACACTGAAGCTTTCTTT. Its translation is CASSPDIPLNTEAFF.

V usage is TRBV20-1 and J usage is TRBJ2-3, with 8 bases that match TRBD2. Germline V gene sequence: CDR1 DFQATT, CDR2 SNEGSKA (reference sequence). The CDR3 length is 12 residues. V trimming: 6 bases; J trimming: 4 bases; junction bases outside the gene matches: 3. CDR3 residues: CSALAGPDTQYF. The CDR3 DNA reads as TGCAGTGCCTTAGCGGGACCAGATACGCAGTATTTT.

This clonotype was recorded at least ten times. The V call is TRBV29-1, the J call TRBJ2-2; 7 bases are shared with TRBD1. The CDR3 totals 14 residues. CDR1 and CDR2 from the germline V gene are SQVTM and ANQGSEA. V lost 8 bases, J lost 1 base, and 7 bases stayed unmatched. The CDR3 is CSTGRTGNTGELFF. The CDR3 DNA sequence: TGCAGCACAGGCCGGACAGGGAACACCGGGGAGCTGTTTTTT.

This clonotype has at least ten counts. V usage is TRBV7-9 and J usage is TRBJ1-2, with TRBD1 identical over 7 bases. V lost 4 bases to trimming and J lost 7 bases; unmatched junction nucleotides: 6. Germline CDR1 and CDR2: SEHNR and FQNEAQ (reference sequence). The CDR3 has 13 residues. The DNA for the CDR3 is TGTGCCAGCAGCTCCACACAGGGGCTTGGCTACACCTTC. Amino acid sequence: CASSSTQGLGYTF.

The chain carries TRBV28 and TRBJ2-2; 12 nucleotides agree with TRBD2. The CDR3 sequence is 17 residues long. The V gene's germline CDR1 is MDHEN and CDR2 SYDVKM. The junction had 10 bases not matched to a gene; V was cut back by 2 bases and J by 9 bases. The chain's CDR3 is CASSLATSGSKGRELFF. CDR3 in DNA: TGTGCCAGCAGTTTAGCGACTAGCGGGAGCAAAGGGCGGGAGCTGTTTTTT. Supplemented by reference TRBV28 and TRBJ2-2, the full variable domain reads DVKVTQSSRYLVKRTGEKVFLECVQDMDHENMFWYRQDPGLGLRLIYFSYDVKMKEKGDIPEGYSVSREKKERFSLILESASTNQTSMYLCASSLATSGSKGRELFFGEGSRLTVL.

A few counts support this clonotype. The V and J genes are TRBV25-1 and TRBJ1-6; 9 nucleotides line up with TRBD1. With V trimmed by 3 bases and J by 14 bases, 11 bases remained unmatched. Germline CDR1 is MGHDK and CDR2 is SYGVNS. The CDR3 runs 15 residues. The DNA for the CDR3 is TGTGCCAGCAGTGAGGACCGGGACAGGGTGGTGGCCCTCCACTTT. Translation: CASSEDRDRVVALHF.